These 22 T cell receptor beta chains were sequenced from one sample in a study of blood T cell repertoires in COVID-19. The repertoire was sequenced with immunoSEQ multiplex PCR; TCRdb's copy has only in-frame clones and lacks some. The sample shows over 150,000 clones, roughly 80% of them seen only once. Sequencing input: PBMCs or T cells enriched from blood (not recorded which). All receptors derive from a woman aged 55-69 years who had recovered from COVID-19.

The rearrangement joins TRBV25-1 to TRBJ1-4; D is unresolved. The V gene lost 0 bases and the J gene lost 6 bases, with 14 bases spanning the gap. The CDR3 contains 16 residues. Germline V lookup: CDR1 MGHDK, CDR2 SYGVNS. CDR3 loop: CASSEYSGKVYEKLFF. CDR3 bases: TGTGCCAGCAGTGAATACAGCGGGAAGGTGTATGAAAAACTGTTTTTT.

In this sample, this clone turned up once. The chain couples TRBV5-4 to TRBJ1-6; D call uncertain. The CDR3 has 12 amino acids. The germline V gene has CDR1 SGHNT and CDR2 YYREEE (reference sequence). Trimming removed 0 bases at V and 9 bases at J, with 4 bases between. CDR3 residues: CASSLDSSPLHF. The CDR3 nucleotides read TGTGCCAGCAGCTTGGACAGTTCACCCCTCCACTTT.

The CDR3 nucleotides read TGCGCCAGCAGCCATGGGACAGGGAGTGAAAAACTGTTTTTT. Translating it yields CASSHGTGSEKLFF. The V gene is TRBV4-1, the J gene TRBJ1-4, with 9 bases identical to TRBD1. The CDR3 length is 14 residues. Germline V gives CDR1 MGHRA, CDR2 YSYEKL. V shed 3 bases, J shed 7 bases, and the junction held 3 bases outside the gene matches.

The J gene is TRBJ2-1, the V gene TRBV11-2; maybe TRBD2 (6 bases). Germline CDR1 SGHAT, CDR2 FQNNGV. V lost 5 bases and J 0 bases, leaving 17 bases between the germline ends. The CDR3 sequence is 17 residues long. CDR3 protein: CASSPLLAPSSYNEQFF. The CDR3 region has the DNA TGTGCCAGCAGCCCGCTCCTAGCGCCGAGCTCCTACAATGAGCAGTTCTTC. Complete variable domain (other parts from reference TRBV11-2 and TRBJ2-1): EAGVAQSPRYKIIEKRQSVAFWCNPISGHATLYWYQQILGQGPKLLIQFQNNGVVDDSQLPKDRFSAERLKGVDSTLKIQPAKLEDSAVYLCASSPLLAPSSYNEQFFGPGTRLTVL.

J is TRBJ2-3 and V is TRBV5-1, with TRBD2 identical over 11 bases. Losses at the gene ends were 4 bases for V and 2 bases for J; bases not matched to a gene: 6. Germline V gives CDR1 SGHRS, CDR2 YFSETQ. The CDR3 is 16 residues long. CDR3 nucleotide sequence: TGCGCCAGCAGCAGAGGGACTAGCGGTTACACAGATACGCAGTATTTT. Its protein is CASSRGTSGYTDTQYF.

The chain uses TRBV7-9 and TRBJ2-5; TRBD1 might be the D (6 bases). The CDR3 loop spans 15 amino acids. Deletions cut 0 bases from V and 5 bases from J, with 13 bases between. The V gene's germline CDR1 is SEHNR and CDR2 FQNEAQ (reference sequence). DNA of the CDR3: TGTGCCAGCAGCTTAGCCCAGGGGCGTCGGGAGACCCAGTACTTC. It yields the protein CASSLAQGRRETQYF.

This clone showed up many times. This chain uses TRBV5-6 with TRBJ2-1; 7 nucleotides align to TRBD2. The CDR3 has 15 amino acids. With V trimmed by 3 bases and J by 1 base, 4 bases remained unmatched. CDR1 is SGHDT and CDR2 is YYEEEE in the germline V gene. Written as DNA, the CDR3 is TGTGCCAGCAGCTACACGGGGGGATCCTACAATGAGCAGTTCTTC. As protein: CASSYTGGSYNEQFF.

The rearrangement uses TRBV5-8 and TRBJ1-1, with TRBD1 matching 8 bases. With V trimmed by 4 bases and J by 4 bases, 18 bases remained unmatched. In germline, CDR1 is SGHTS, CDR2 YDEGEE. The CDR3 spans 18 residues. The CDR3: CASSGKGQGAILGTEAFF. In DNA, the CDR3 is TGTGCCAGCAGCGGCAAGGGGCAGGGGGCGATACTGGGCACTGAAGCTTTCTTT. Using reference TRBV5-8 and TRBJ1-1 for the parts outside the CDR3, the full variable domain is EAGVTQSPTHLIKTRGQQATLRCSPISGHTSVYWYQQALGLGLQFLLWYDEGEERNRGNFPPRFSGRQFPNYSSELNVNALELEDSALYLCASSGKGQGAILGTEAFFGQGTRLTVV.

Remarks on this clone: At one boundary the junction diverges from the germline segment, which might be a read error. This sequence joins TRBV25-1 and TRBJ2-3; TRBD2 matches 8 bases. The CDR3 covers 12 residues. Germline CDR1 is MGHDK and CDR2 is SYGVNS. The CDR3 loop is CASRRGTSGFVF. The CDR3 DNA is TGTGCCAGCAGGAGGGGTACTAGCGGCTTTGTTTTT.

CDR3 DNA: TGTGCCAGCAGTTTACGACAGCTCGGCTACGAGCAGTACTTC. This sequence encodes CASSLRQLGYEQYF. The chain employs TRBV28 and TRBJ2-7; perhaps TRBD1 as D (5 bases). Germline values: CDR1 MDHEN, CDR2 SYDVKM. CDR3 length: 14 residues. V was pared by 2 bases and J by 3 bases, with 11 bases between.

Here the CDR3 DNA reads TGTGCCAGCAGCCAAACCAGGTCGTTGAGTGGCTACACCTTC. Translated: CASSQTRSLSGYTF. The chain joins TRBV14 to TRBJ1-2; the D is unclear. V gave up 2 bases and J gave up 7 bases, with 14 bases separating them. This CDR3 contains 14 residues. Per germline, CDR1 SGHDN and CDR2 FVKESK.

This chain links TRBV4-2 with TRBJ2-4, with 10 bases identical to TRBD1. The V and J ends lost 3 bases and 9 bases, in that order; junction bases with no gene match: 8. Germline-derived CDR1 and CDR2 are LGHNA and YNFKEQ. The CDR3 has 15 amino acids. This CDR3 is CASSQTGTGVTIQYF. CDR3 in DNA: TGTGCCAGCAGCCAGACCGGGACAGGGGTCACCATTCAGTACTTC.

This sequence joins TRBV6-5 and TRBJ1-2; TRBD1 might be the D (6 bases). The CDR3 extends over 13 amino acids. V gave up 2 bases and J gave up 7 bases, with 11 bases separating them. Germline V gene lookup returns CDR1 MNHEY and CDR2 SVGAGI. The CDR3 DNA sequence: TGTGCCAGCAGTTACAACAGGGAGGGTGGCTACACCTTC. This codes for CASSYNREGGYTF.

The chain links TRBV7-2 to TRBJ1-3; D is unresolved. The germline V gene has CDR1 SGHTA and CDR2 FQGNSA. V lost 2 bases to trimming and J lost 2 bases, with 10 bases between them. The CDR3 spans 15 residues. For the CDR3, the DNA is TGTGCCAGCAGCTTATCCGAGGCCCCTGGAAACACCATATATTTT. It codes for CASSLSEAPGNTIYF.

The table lists this clone with a few counts. The rearrangement joins TRBV4-2 to TRBJ1-3; the match to TRBD1 covers 11 bases. The CDR3 extends over 17 amino acids. Trimming took 4 bases from V and 0 from J; bases not matched to a gene: 5. Germline CDR1 is LGHNA and CDR2 is YNFKEQ. The CDR3 loop is CASSRSGTGGSGNTIYF. In DNA form, the CDR3 reads TGTGCCAGCAGCCGGTCCGGGACAGGGGGCTCTGGAAACACCATATATTTT.

This clone came up once. This chain uses TRBV21-1 with TRBJ1-2; TRBD1, the D gene given by the table, was not confirmed from the DNA. TRBV21-1 is a known pseudogene. CDR3 size: 16 residues. The CDR3 here is CATPGRSGGNNYGYTF. The CDR3 DNA reads TGTGCCACCCCGGGTCGTTCAGGGGGCAACAACTATGGCTACACCTTC.

This clone was seen just once. This chain joins TRBV5-5 and TRBJ1-4; D is unclear. Germline CDR1 reads SGHKS; CDR2 reads YYEKEE (reference sequence). The CDR3 extends over 14 amino acids. V was pared by 4 bases and J by 3 bases, with 10 bases between. The CDR3 spells CASSHRESNEKLFF. DNA for the CDR3: TGTGCCAGCAGCCACCGGGAGTCTAATGAAAAACTGTTTTTT.

The chain combines TRBV19 with TRBJ1-5; 9 nucleotides line up with TRBD1. Trimming at V came to 5 bases and at J to 7 bases, leaving 9 bases not matched to a gene. Germline V gives CDR1 LNHDA, CDR2 SQIVND (reference sequence). CDR3 length equals 15 residues. CDR3: CASSPTDRGKQPQHF. CDR3 in DNA: TGTGCCAGTAGTCCAACAGACAGGGGGAAACAGCCCCAGCATTTT.

The gene calls are TRBV5-1 and TRBJ1-1; TRBD1 matches at 7 bases. Germline CDR1 SGHRS, CDR2 YFSETQ. This CDR3 is built from 16 residues. J lost 3 bases, V lost 4 bases, and 12 bases had no gene match. The CDR3 here is CASSGKGASWDTEAFF. The CDR3, as DNA: TGCGCCAGCAGCGGAAAGGGGGCATCTTGGGACACTGAAGCTTTCTTT.

This chain links TRBV12-3 or TRBV12-4 with TRBJ1-1; D is undetermined. V dropped 3 bases and J dropped 5 bases, with 10 bases sitting between them. The CDR3 runs to 13 residues. CDR3 region: CASSFGEATEAFF. The CDR3 bases are TGTGCCAGCAGTTTCGGGGAGGCGACTGAAGCTTTCTTT.

This clone was seen many times. The chain has TRBV18 and TRBJ1-1, with a weak D call TRBD1 (5 bases). This CDR3 has 15 amino acids. Trimming stripped 0 bases from V and 5 bases from J, with 13 bases between. Per the germline V gene, CDR1 is KGHSH and CDR2 is LQKENI. CDR3 nucleotide sequence: TGTGCCAGCTCACCACCGTTTGGGGGAGGTACTGAAGCTTTCTTT. The encoded protein is CASSPPFGGGTEAFF.

V is TRBV29-1 and J is TRBJ2-3; weak D call: TRBD2 (5 bases). CDR1 and CDR2 from the germline V gene are SQVTM and ANQGSEA. V was shortened by 6 bases and J by 2 bases, with 18 bases between the two germline ends. There are 15 residues in the CDR3. The CDR3 sequence is CSVVDSTTNTDTQYF. In DNA, the CDR3 is TGCAGCGTCGTGGACTCCACCACCAACACAGATACGCAGTATTTT.